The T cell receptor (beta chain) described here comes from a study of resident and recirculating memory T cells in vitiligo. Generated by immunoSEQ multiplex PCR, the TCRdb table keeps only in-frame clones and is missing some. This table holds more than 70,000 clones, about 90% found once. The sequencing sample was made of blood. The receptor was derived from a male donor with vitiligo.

This chain's CDR3 is CASSSRDRNNEQFF. The CDR3 nucleotides are TGTGCCAGCAGTTCCCGGGACAGGAACAATGAGCAGTTCTTC. This chain joins TRBV28 and TRBJ2-1, with 8 bases fitting TRBD1. Germline V gene sequence: CDR1 MDHEN, CDR2 SYDVKM. The trim removed 4 bases at V and 5 bases at J, leaving 4 bases unmatched. The CDR3 has 14 residues.